This passage covers 30 T cell receptor beta chains from one sample sequenced in a study of blood T cells in healthy people across ages. Using a J-beta primer mix together with a sample-barcoded 5' primer, a second PCR was run for roughly 7 to 12 cycles. One entry per CDR3 protein results from TCRdb running MiXCR on the 5' RACE reads. The data hold about 730,000 distinct CDR3 sequences, with around 40% observed a single time. Sequenced: blood. The source is a woman in her fifties or sixties in good health.

The chain recombines TRBV24-1 with TRBJ2-5; 7 positions match TRBD2. Germline V gene sequence: CDR1 KGHDR, CDR2 SFDVKD. Trimming took 7 bases from V and 1 from J; bases not matched to a gene: 5. CDR3 size: 14 residues. CDR3 region: CATSMGGFQETQYF. The CDR3 DNA follows: TGTGCCACCAGCATGGGAGGGTTCCAAGAGACCCAGTACTTC.

This clonotype was seen a handful of times. The chain uses TRBV12-3 or TRBV12-4 and TRBJ1-6; tentatively, D is TRBD1 (5 bases). Trimming took 5 bases from V and 13 from J, leaving 15 bases between them. The length of the CDR3 is 13 residues. CDR3 nucleotides: TGTGCCAGCAGTCGGTCTGTAGGGACGCCCCTCCACTTT. Translated: CASSRSVGTPLHF.

The chain joins TRBV28 to TRBJ2-3; weak D call: TRBD1 (6 bases). CDR1 and CDR2 (germline): MDHEN, SYDVKM. This CDR3 has 21 residues. The V end lost 2 bases, the J end lost 6 bases, and 33 bases lay between the germline ends. The CDR3 coding sequence is TGTGCCAGCAGTTTACCCGTTTTACGGCGGACAGCCGTCTTGAGCTTGGATACGCAGTATTTT. Residues: CASSLPVLRRTAVLSLDTQYF.

The rearrangement uses TRBV6-5 and TRBJ2-5; the D gene is possibly TRBD1 (6 bases). This CDR3 has 15 residues. The germline gives CDR1 MNHEY, CDR2 SVGAGI. V was clipped by 0 bases and J by 13 bases, with 21 bases between them. CDR3 sequence reads: CASSYSGQYTDTRYF. In nucleotides, the CDR3 is TGTGCCAGCAGTTACTCAGGACAGTACACAGATACGCGGTACTTC.

This clonotype was seen only a few times. The rearrangement joins TRBV27 to TRBJ1-1; TRBD1 matches 11 bases. With V trimmed by 2 bases and J by 4 bases, 6 bases remained unmatched. Germline V gene sequence: CDR1 MNHEY, CDR2 SMNVEV (reference sequence). The CDR3 runs to 16 residues. The CDR3 DNA is TGTGCCAGCAGTTTAGATGTGGGACAGGGGGGCACTGAAGCTTTCTTT. Translated: CASSLDVGQGGTEAFF.

The V call is TRBV7-3, the J call TRBJ2-1, with 8 nucleotides matching TRBD1. The J call could be wrong; TRBJ2-7 is a better fit for the DNA end. Germline loops: CDR1 SGHTA, CDR2 FQGTGA. This CDR3 contains 15 residues. The CDR3 DNA reads TGTGCCAGCAGCTTATCCACAGGGGGATACAATGAGCAGTACTTC. This gives the protein CASSLSTGGYNEQYF.

The chain carries TRBV5-1 and TRBJ2-2; 8 bases are shared with TRBD1. Trimming removed 4 bases from V and 4 bases from J; junction bases left unmatched: 9. CDR3 length equals 16 residues. The germline gives CDR1 SGHRS, CDR2 YFSETQ. The CDR3 DNA reads TGCGCCAGCAGCCTGTCGCGGACAGGGAGCACCGGGGAGCTGTTTTTT. Its translation is CASSLSRTGSTGELFF.

V is TRBV12-3 or TRBV12-4 and J is TRBJ1-1; the match to TRBD1 covers 7 bases. V dropped 0 bases and J dropped 4; count of bases not matched to a gene: 5. The CDR3 is 15 amino acids. For the CDR3, the DNA is TGTGCCAGCAGTTTAGCGCAGGGGGTATTCACTGAAGCTTTCTTT. Translating it yields CASSLAQGVFTEAFF.

The table lists this clonotype with a few counts. The genes are TRBV5-1 and TRBJ1-2; D perhaps matches TRBD1 (5 bases). V shed 7 bases and J shed 4 bases, with 23 bases lying between them. The V gene's germline CDR1 is SGHRS and CDR2 YFSETQ. The CDR3 has 16 residues. The CDR3 DNA reads as TGCGCCAGCGGATTTGGGAGGGGCGCTTCGGGCTATGGCTACACCTTC. Amino acid sequence: CASGFGRGASGYGYTF.

This clonotype came up a few times. The rearrangement uses TRBV13 and TRBJ2-5; D perhaps matches TRBD2 (6 bases). The germline V gene encodes CDR1 PRHDT and CDR2 FYEKMQ (reference sequence). The CDR3 is made up of 16 amino acids. Deletions cut 5 bases from V and 3 bases from J, with 19 bases between. DNA of the CDR3: TGTGCCAGCAGCCTAACGACTAGATTGGGAAAAGAGACCCAGTACTTC. It yields the protein CASSLTTRLGKETQYF.

This chain joins TRBV3-1 and TRBJ2-7; TRBD2 matches at 8 bases. Unmatched junction bases numbered 14, after V lost 4 bases and J lost 12 bases. This CDR3 contains 14 residues. Germline CDR1 reads LGHDT; CDR2 reads YNNKEL (reference sequence). The CDR3 here is CASSLESRAGVAYF. For the CDR3, the DNA is TGTGCCAGCAGCCTCGAGTCCCGAGCGGGAGTCGCGTACTTC.

Ten or more counts support this clonotype. The J gene is TRBJ2-1, the V gene TRBV24-1, with TRBD2 matching 12 bases. Germline loops: CDR1 KGHDR, CDR2 SFDVKD. J lost 0 bases, V lost 9 bases, and 2 bases had no gene match. The CDR3 length is 15 residues. The CDR3 sequence is CATQTSGSSYNEQFF. In DNA form, the CDR3 reads TGTGCCACCCAGACTAGCGGGAGCTCCTACAATGAGCAGTTCTTC.

This chain uses TRBV7-9 with TRBJ2-3, with 10 bases fitting TRBD2. Germline CDR1 reads SEHNR; CDR2 reads FQNEAQ (reference sequence). This CDR3 has 16 amino acids. Trimming took 2 bases from V and 5 from J; bases not matched to a gene: 7. This CDR3 is CASSLSAGGPEDTQYF. In nucleotides, the CDR3 is TGTGCCAGCAGCTTATCAGCGGGAGGGCCGGAAGATACGCAGTATTTT. The full variable domain, in which reference TRBV7-9 and TRBJ2-3 provide the parts outside the CDR3, is DTGVSQNPRHKITKRGQNVTFRCDPISEHNRLYWYRQTLGQGPEFLTYFQNEAQLEKSRLLSDRFSAERPKGSFSTLEIQRTEQGDSAMYLCASSLSAGGPEDTQYFGPGTRLTVL.

The rearrangement uses TRBV12-3 or TRBV12-4 and TRBJ2-2, with TRBD2 matching over 10 bases. The junction had 3 bases not matched to a gene; V was cut back by 3 bases and J by 2 bases. This CDR3 has 16 residues. In DNA form, the CDR3 reads TGTGCCAGCAGTTTCGCACTAGCGGGAAACACCGGGGAGCTGTTTTTT. Protein: CASSFALAGNTGELFF.

This clonotype was counted many times. The chain couples TRBV28 to TRBJ2-1; 13 positions match TRBD2. Looked up from germline, CDR1 is MDHEN and CDR2 is SYDVKM. V dropped 7 bases and J dropped 2; count of bases not matched to a gene: 11. There are 18 residues in the CDR3. The CDR3 coding sequence is TGTGCCAGCACCTCAAACCGACTAGCGGGAGGCGCCTACAATGAGCAGTTCTTC. Translation gives CASTSNRLAGGAYNEQFF.

V gene TRBV3-1 combines with J gene TRBJ2-1; D is perhaps TRBD1 (6 bases). Per the germline V gene, CDR1 is LGHDT and CDR2 is YNNKEL (reference sequence). The CDR3 length is 16 residues. V was shortened by 0 bases and J by 5 bases, with 14 bases between the two germline ends. The CDR3 DNA reads as TGTGCCAGCAGCCAAGAGAGCCCGTACAGGGACAATGAGCAGTTCTTC. It is translated as CASSQESPYRDNEQFF.

CDR3 nucleotides: TGCAGTGCTAGATTATTGGGACTAGCGACAAGCACAGATACGCAGTATTTT. Translation: CSARLLGLATSTDTQYF. The chain recombines TRBV20-1 with TRBJ2-3; TRBD2 matches 10 bases. Trimming removed 2 bases from V and 0 bases from J; junction bases left unmatched: 8. Looked up from germline, CDR1 is DFQATT and CDR2 is SNEGSKA (reference sequence). The CDR3 runs to 17 residues.

The chain employs TRBV12-3 or TRBV12-4 and TRBJ2-7; 11 positions match TRBD1. V trimming: 6 bases; J trimming: 9 bases; junction bases outside the gene matches: 25. The CDR3 is 19 amino acids. The CDR3 loop is CASRAGQGALSYLKVLQYF. CDR3 bases: TGTGCCAGCAGGGCCGGACAGGGGGCGCTTAGCTATTTAAAAGTCTTGCAGTACTTC.

DNA for the CDR3: TGTGCCAGCAGCCCGGGGTCAGGATTAGCCAAAAACATTCAGTACTTC. Residues: CASSPGSGLAKNIQYF. The V and J genes are TRBV12-3 or TRBV12-4 and TRBJ2-4, with a tentative D call TRBD2 (5 bases). This CDR3 contains 16 residues. V was clipped by 6 bases and J by 0 bases, with 15 bases between them.

About this clonotype: At one end the junction does not follow the germline gene, possibly because of a read error. This chain uses TRBV27 with TRBJ2-1; 9 bases align to TRBD2. Looked up from germline, CDR1 is MNHEY and CDR2 is SMNVEV (reference sequence). This CDR3 comprises 18 residues. The CDR3 is CAGSRGASGLASYNEQFF. The CDR3 DNA sequence: TGTGCCGGCAGCCGTGGGGCGTCGGGACTAGCCTCCTACAATGAGCAGTTCTTC.

V gene TRBV7-2 combines with J gene TRBJ2-5; 12 positions match TRBD2. Germline V lookup: CDR1 SGHTA, CDR2 FQGNSA. This CDR3 region has 18 residues. V shed 5 bases, J shed 5 bases, and the junction held 15 bases outside the gene matches. The CDR3 sequence: CASSQRGQTSGSAETQYF. In DNA form, the CDR3 reads TGTGCCAGCAGCCAAAGGGGCCAGACTAGCGGGAGCGCGGAGACCCAGTACTTC. The full variable domain, completed using reference TRBV7-2 and TRBJ2-5, is GAGVSQSPSNKVTEKGKDVELRCDPISGHTALYWYRQSLGQGLEFLIYFQGNSAPDKSGLPSDRFSAERTGGSVSTLTIQRTQQEDSAVYLCASSQRGQTSGSAETQYFGPGTRLLVL.

This clonotype was observed a few times. A much larger clone differs by one base, so this may be a read error. V and J are TRBV3-1 and TRBJ2-5, with D uncertain. Germline CDR1 reads LGHDT; CDR2 reads YNNKEL (reference sequence). V lost 2 bases and J 4 bases, leaving 5 bases between the germline ends. The length of the CDR3 is 12 residues. In DNA form, the CDR3 reads TGTGCCAGCAGCCAACTTGGAGAGACCCAGTACTTC. Encoded protein: CASSQLGETQYF.

This clonotype was found a few times. This rearrangement joins TRBV18 to TRBJ2-7; tentatively, D is TRBD1 (6 bases). Germline V gives CDR1 KGHSH, CDR2 LQKENI. The CDR3 is made up of 13 amino acids. Trimming pared 0 bases from V and 4 bases from J, leaving 7 bases between. CDR3 nucleotide sequence: TGTGCCAGCTCACCACCCGGACAGTACGAGCAGTACTTC. Protein sequence: CASSPPGQYEQYF.

This chain connects TRBV6-2 or TRBV6-3 to TRBJ2-5, with 9 bases lining up with TRBD1. J lost 5 bases, V lost 8 bases, and 12 bases had no gene match. There are 15 residues in the CDR3. CDR1 MNHEY and CDR2 SVGEGT come from the germline V gene. CDR3 in amino acids: CASFVPGQGMETQYF. CDR3 sequence (DNA): TGTGCCAGCTTCGTACCGGGACAGGGAATGGAGACCCAGTACTTC.

This chain connects TRBV7-2 to TRBJ2-1, with 8 nucleotides matching TRBD2. CDR3 length: 17 amino acids. Germline loops: CDR1 SGHTA, CDR2 FQGNSA. Trimming at V came to 3 bases and at J to 9 bases, leaving 16 bases not matched to a gene. The CDR3 is CASSFLMAGGTTSEQFF. As DNA, the CDR3 is TGTGCCAGCAGCTTCCTCATGGCGGGGGGTACTACAAGTGAGCAGTTCTTC.

This clonotype was recorded at least ten times. The chain is built from TRBV9 and TRBJ2-5; 10 nucleotides align to TRBD2. The V segment lost 4 bases and the J segment 0 bases; nucleotides outside the gene matches: 3. This CDR3 has 15 residues. Germline CDR1 and CDR2: SGDLS and YYNGEE. CDR3 nucleotide sequence: TGTGCCAGCAGCTGGACTAGCGGTAACCAAGAGACCCAGTACTTC. It codes for CASSWTSGNQETQYF.

The chain joins TRBV30 to TRBJ2-7; no clear D gene. The CDR3 is 10 residues long. Trimming stripped 5 bases from V and 4 bases from J, with 6 bases between. Germline CDR1 reads GTSNPN; CDR2 reads SVGIG (reference sequence). CDR3 sequence: CAWGQYEQYF. The CDR3 region has the DNA TGTGCCTGGGGGCAATACGAGCAGTACTTC.

The chain uses TRBV10-3 and TRBJ2-5; 9 bases agree with TRBD2. Trimming cost V 0 bases and J 4 bases; bases outside gene matches: 6. The CDR3 extends over 16 amino acids. Germline-derived CDR1 and CDR2 are ENHRY and SYGVKD. This CDR3 reads CAISESTSGLRETQYF. CDR3 bases: TGTGCCATCAGTGAGTCCACTAGCGGGCTTAGAGAGACCCAGTACTTC.

Regarding this clonotype: An end of the junction does not agree with germline; a read error may underlie this. The rearrangement links TRBV4-1 to TRBJ2-3, with TRBD2 identical over 8 bases. Germline V gene sequence: CDR1 MGHRA, CDR2 YSYEKL. This CDR3 is built from 17 residues. This CDR3 is CAGSQNRGAGVPDTQYF. DNA of the CDR3: TGCGCCGGCAGCCAGAACCGGGGAGCGGGGGTTCCAGATACGCAGTATTTT.

This rearrangement joins TRBV7-9 to TRBJ1-4; 8 positions agree with TRBD1. CDR3 length: 15 residues. Germline V gene sequence: CDR1 SEHNR, CDR2 FQNEAQ (reference sequence). With 4 bases clipped from V and 8 bases from J, the junction kept 9 bases outside the gene matches. This chain's CDR3 is CASSYPTGEGEKLFF. The CDR3 DNA sequence: TGTGCCAGCAGCTATCCGACAGGGGAAGGGGAAAAACTGTTTTTT.